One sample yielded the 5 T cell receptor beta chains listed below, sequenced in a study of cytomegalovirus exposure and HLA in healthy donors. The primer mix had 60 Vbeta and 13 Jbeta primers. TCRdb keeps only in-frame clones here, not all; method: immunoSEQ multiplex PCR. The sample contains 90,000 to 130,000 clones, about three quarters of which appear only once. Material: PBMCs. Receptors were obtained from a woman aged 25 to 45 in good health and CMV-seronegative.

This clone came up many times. CDR3 DNA: TGTGCCAGCAGCCAAGATTTCGGGTTTGAAGCTTTCTTT. Translating gives CASSQDFGFEAFF. The genes are TRBV4-2 and TRBJ1-1; D ambiguous. The CDR3 has 13 residues. CDR1 LGHNA and CDR2 YNFKEQ come from the germline V gene. The V gene lost 0 bases and the J gene lost 7 bases, with 9 bases spanning the gap.

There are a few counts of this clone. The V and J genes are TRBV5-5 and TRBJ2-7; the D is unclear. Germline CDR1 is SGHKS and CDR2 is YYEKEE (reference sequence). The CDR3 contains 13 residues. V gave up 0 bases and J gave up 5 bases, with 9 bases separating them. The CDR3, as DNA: TGTGCCAGCAGCTTGGAAGGAGCTGACGAGCAGTACTTC. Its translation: CASSLEGADEQYF. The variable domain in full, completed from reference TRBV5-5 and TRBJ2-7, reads DAGVTQSPTHLIKTRGQQVTLRCSPISGHKSVSWYQQVLGQGPQFIFQYYEKEERGRGNFPDRFSARQFPNYSSELNVNALLLGDSALYLCASSLEGADEQYFGPGTRLTVT.

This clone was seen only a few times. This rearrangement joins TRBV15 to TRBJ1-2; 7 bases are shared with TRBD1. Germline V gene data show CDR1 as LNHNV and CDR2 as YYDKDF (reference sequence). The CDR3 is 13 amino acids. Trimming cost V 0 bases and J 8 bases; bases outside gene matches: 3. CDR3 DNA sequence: TGTGCCACCAGCAGAGAGCAGGGGGGAGGCTACACCTTC. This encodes CATSREQGGGYTF.

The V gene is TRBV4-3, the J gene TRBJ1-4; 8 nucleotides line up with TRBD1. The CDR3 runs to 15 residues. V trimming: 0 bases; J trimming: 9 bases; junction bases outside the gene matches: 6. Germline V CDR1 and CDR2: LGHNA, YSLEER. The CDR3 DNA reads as TGCGCCAGCAGCCAAGATAGGCAGGGGGCAAAAAAACTGTTTTTT. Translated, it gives CASSQDRQGAKKLFF.

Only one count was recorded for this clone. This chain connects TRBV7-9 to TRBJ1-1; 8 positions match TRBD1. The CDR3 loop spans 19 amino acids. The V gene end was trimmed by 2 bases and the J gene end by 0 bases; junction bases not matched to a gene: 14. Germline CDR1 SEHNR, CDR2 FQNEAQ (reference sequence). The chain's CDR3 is CASSLSSGQVGTMNTEAFF. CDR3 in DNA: TGTGCCAGCAGCTTATCGTCGGGACAGGTGGGGACCATGAACACTGAAGCTTTCTTT.